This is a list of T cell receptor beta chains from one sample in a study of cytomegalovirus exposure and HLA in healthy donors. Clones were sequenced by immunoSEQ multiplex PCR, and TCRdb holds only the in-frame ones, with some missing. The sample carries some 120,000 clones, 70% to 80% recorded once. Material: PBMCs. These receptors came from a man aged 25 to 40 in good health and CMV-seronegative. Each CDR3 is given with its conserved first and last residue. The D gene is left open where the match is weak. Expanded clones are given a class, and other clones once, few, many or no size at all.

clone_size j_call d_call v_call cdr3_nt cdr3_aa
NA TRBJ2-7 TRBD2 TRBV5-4 TGTGCCAGCAGCCCACGGACTAGCGGTACCTACGAGCAGTACTTC CASSPRTSGTYEQYF
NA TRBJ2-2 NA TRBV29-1 TGCAGCGTTGGGGAGACAGGAATCACCGGGGAGCTGTTTTTT CSVGETGITGELFF
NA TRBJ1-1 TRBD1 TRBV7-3 TGTGCCAGCAGCTTAGACAGGGTCGACACTGAAGCTTTCTTT CASSLDRVDTEAFF
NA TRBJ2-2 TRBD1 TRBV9 TGTGCCAGCAGCGGAACAGGGGAGCCGAACACCGGGGAGCTGTTTTTT CASSGTGEPNTGELFF
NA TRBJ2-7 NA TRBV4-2 TGTGCCAGCAGCCAAGACTATTTGGAGTCCTACGAGCAGTACTTC CASSQDYLESYEQYF
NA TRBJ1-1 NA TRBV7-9 TGTGCCAGCAGCGTGGACAGTTTCACTGAAGCTTTCTTT CASSVDSFTEAFF
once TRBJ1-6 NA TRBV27 TGTGCCAGCAGTTCCGGACAAAACTATAATTCACCCCTCCACTTT CASSSGQNYNSPLHF
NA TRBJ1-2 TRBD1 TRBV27 TGTGCCAGCAGTTTCGCGGACAGGACATATGGCTACACCTTC CASSFADRTYGYTF
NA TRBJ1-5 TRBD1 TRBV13 TGTGCCAGCAGCTTTAGACAGGGCCTTGGGAATCAGCCCCAGCATTTT CASSFRQGLGNQPQHF
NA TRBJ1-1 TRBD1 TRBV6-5 TGTGCCAGCAGTTACTCGAACAGGGGGGACACTGAAGCTTTCTTT CASSYSNRGDTEAFF
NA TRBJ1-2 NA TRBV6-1 TGTGCCAGCAGTGAACTAAGCGGGGCCGGCTACACCTTC CASSELSGAGYTF
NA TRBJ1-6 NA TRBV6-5 TGTGCCAGCAGCTATATCGAGTCCTATTCACCCCTCCACTTT CASSYIESYSPLHF
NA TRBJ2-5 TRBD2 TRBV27 TGTGCCAGCAGTTACTCGGGAGGGCGGGAAGAGACCCAGTACTTC CASSYSGGREETQYF
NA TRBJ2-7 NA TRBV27 TGTGCCAGCAGGGTGGCGGGGACAGTGAGCTACGAGCAGTACTTC CASRVAGTVSYEQYF
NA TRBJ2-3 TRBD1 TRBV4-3 TGCGCCAGCAGCCGAGATACCGGGACAGGGGGCGGGATTGGAGCAGATACGCAGTATTTT CASSRDTGTGGGIGADTQYF
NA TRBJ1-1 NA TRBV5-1 TGCGCCAGCAGTGGATCCGGGGGGGCTCGGAACACTGAAGCTTTCTTT CASSGSGGARNTEAFF
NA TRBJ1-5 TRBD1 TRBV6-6 TGTGCCAGCACTCCGGGACAGGGAGATAGCAATCAGCCCCAGCATTTT CASTPGQGDSNQPQHF
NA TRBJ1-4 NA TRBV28 TGTGCCAGCAGTTTATCATTAGATGAAAAACTGTTTTTT CASSLSLDEKLFF
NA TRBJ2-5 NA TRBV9 TGTGCCAGCAGCGTAGGGGGGGGGCGGGAGACCCAGTACTTC CASSVGGGRETQYF
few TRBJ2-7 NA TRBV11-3 TGTGCCAGCAGCCCGAGTCGGGCGGGGGAGCAGTACTTC CASSPSRAGEQYF
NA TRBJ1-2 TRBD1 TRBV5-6 TGTGCCAGCAGCTCGGACAGGGTCTTTGGCTACACCTTC CASSSDRVFGYTF
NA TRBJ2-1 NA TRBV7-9 TGTGCCAGCGAGGTCGATGAGCAGTTCTTC CASEVDEQFF
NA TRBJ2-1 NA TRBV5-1 TGCGCCAGCAGCTTGGAGTCACCTACTGAGGAGCAGTTCTTC CASSLESPTEEQFF
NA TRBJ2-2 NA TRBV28 TGTGCCAGCAGTTTTTTAACTGGGGAGCTGTTTTTT CASSFLTGELFF
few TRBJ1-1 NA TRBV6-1 TGTGCCAGCAGTGAGACCAGGTTGACGAACACTGAAGCTTTCTTT CASSETRLTNTEAFF
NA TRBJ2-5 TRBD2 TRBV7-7 TGTGCTAGCAGCCCCGGGGGACTAGCGGGAGAGACCCAGTACTTC CASSPGGLAGETQYF
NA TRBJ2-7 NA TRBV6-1 TGTGCCAGCAGTGACCTTATAGCAGGGGGGTACTACGAGCAGTACTTC CASSDLIAGGYYEQYF
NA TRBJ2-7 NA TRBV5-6 TGTGCCAGCACCGGCAGGGGAACCTACGAGCAGTACTTC CASTGRGTYEQYF
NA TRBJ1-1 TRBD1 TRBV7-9 TGTGCCAGCAGACAGGGGGCGGACACTGAAGCTTTCTTT CASRQGADTEAFF
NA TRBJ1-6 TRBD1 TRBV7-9 TGTGCCAGCAGGCCCGACAGGGGAAGATCACCCCTCCACTTT CASRPDRGRSPLHF
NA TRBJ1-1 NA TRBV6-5 TGTGCCAGCAGTTCTGAGGCAATGAACACCGAAGCTTTCTTT CASSSEAMNTEAFF
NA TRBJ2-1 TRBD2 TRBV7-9 TGTGCCAGCAGCCCGACTAGCGGCCACAATGAGCAGTTCTTC CASSPTSGHNEQFF
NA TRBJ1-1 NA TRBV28 TGTGCCAGCAGTTTTGTACGGTTCACTGAAGCTTTCTTT CASSFVRFTEAFF
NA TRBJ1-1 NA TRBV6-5 TGTGCCAGCGGGAGGGTCCCGGGAGCTTTCTTT CASGRVPGAFF
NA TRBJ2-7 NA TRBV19 TGTGCCAGTAGTATACCTTACGCAGGCGCCTACGAGCAGTACTTC CASSIPYAGAYEQYF
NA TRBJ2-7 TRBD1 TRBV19 TGTGCCAGTAGTCCTGGACAGGATTACGAGCAGTACTTC CASSPGQDYEQYF
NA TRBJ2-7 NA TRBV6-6 TGTGCCAGCAGTTCCCCTGACAGCGAGCAGTACTTC CASSSPDSEQYF
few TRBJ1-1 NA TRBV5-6 TGTGCCAGCAGCAAGGGACAAAGGAACACTGAAGCTTTCTTT CASSKGQRNTEAFF
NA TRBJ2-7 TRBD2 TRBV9 TGTGCCAGCAGTAGCGGGGGAAGCTCCTACGAGCAGTACTTC CASSSGGSSYEQYF
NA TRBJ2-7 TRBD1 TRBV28 TGTGCCAGCAGTCGAACCGGACAGGGTTTGCAATCGCAGTACTTC CASSRTGQGLQSQYF
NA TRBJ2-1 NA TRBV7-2 TGTGCCAGCAGTCCATACGGGGAATACAATGAGCAGTTCTTC CASSPYGEYNEQFF
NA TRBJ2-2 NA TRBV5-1 TGCGCCAGCAGCTTGTTAACCAGCGTGGAGGAGCTGTTTTTT CASSLLTSVEELFF
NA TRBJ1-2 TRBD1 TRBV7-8 TGTGCCAGCAGCTTAGAAACAGGGGGCTGGTATGGCTACACCTTC CASSLETGGWYGYTF
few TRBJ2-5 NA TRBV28 TGTGCCAGCAGTTTAACCGACAGGTGGGAGACCCAGTACTTC CASSLTDRWETQYF
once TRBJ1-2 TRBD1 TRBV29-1 TGCAGCGTTAGTTACAGGGGCTATGGCTACACCTTC CSVSYRGYGYTF
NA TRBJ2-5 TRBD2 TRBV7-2 TGTGCCAGCAGCCCGAATAGCGGGGGAGGGGAGACCCAGTACTTC CASSPNSGGGETQYF
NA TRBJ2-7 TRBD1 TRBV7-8 TGTGCCAGCAGCCCCAGGACAGGGGTCCACGAGCAGTACTTC CASSPRTGVHEQYF
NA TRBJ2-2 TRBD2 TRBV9 TGTGCCAGCAGCGTCCATCGGGGAGGGACCGGGGAGCTGTTTTTT CASSVHRGGTGELFF
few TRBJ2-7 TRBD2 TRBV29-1 TGCAGCGTTGACGGTAGCGGGAGCTCCTACGAGCAGTACTTC CSVDGSGSSYEQYF